This T cell receptor beta chain was recorded in a study of CD8+ T cells in alopecia areata. In each case, RNA was isolated and then reverse transcribed into cDNA as the sequencing template. The data were produced by immunoSEQ multiplex PCR, yet TCRdb's version contains in-frame clones alone and is incomplete. The sample carries approximately 45,000 clones, 55% to 75% recorded once. General study points: Scalp clonality, along with expanded CD8+ clones among the top 100, was significantly decreased by tofacitinib.

Germline-derived CDR1 and CDR2 are MNHEY and SMNVEV (reference sequence). This CDR3 comprises 13 residues. V lost 5 bases and J 9 bases, leaving 14 bases between the germline ends. In the case of this clone: As yet, its antigen is unknown.

Regarding treatment: oral pan-JAK inhibitor, 5-10 mg twice daily. This chain joins TRBV27 and TRBJ2-1; D not resolved. Sample: CD8+ T cells sorted from blood, taken at week 4, from a patient treated with tofacitinib. This clonotype originated in a human donor with alopecia areata. The CDR3 sequence is CASSTTSWGEQFF. The CDR3 DNA reads as TGTGCCAGCAGTACCACGTCCTGGGGTGAGCAGTTCTTC.